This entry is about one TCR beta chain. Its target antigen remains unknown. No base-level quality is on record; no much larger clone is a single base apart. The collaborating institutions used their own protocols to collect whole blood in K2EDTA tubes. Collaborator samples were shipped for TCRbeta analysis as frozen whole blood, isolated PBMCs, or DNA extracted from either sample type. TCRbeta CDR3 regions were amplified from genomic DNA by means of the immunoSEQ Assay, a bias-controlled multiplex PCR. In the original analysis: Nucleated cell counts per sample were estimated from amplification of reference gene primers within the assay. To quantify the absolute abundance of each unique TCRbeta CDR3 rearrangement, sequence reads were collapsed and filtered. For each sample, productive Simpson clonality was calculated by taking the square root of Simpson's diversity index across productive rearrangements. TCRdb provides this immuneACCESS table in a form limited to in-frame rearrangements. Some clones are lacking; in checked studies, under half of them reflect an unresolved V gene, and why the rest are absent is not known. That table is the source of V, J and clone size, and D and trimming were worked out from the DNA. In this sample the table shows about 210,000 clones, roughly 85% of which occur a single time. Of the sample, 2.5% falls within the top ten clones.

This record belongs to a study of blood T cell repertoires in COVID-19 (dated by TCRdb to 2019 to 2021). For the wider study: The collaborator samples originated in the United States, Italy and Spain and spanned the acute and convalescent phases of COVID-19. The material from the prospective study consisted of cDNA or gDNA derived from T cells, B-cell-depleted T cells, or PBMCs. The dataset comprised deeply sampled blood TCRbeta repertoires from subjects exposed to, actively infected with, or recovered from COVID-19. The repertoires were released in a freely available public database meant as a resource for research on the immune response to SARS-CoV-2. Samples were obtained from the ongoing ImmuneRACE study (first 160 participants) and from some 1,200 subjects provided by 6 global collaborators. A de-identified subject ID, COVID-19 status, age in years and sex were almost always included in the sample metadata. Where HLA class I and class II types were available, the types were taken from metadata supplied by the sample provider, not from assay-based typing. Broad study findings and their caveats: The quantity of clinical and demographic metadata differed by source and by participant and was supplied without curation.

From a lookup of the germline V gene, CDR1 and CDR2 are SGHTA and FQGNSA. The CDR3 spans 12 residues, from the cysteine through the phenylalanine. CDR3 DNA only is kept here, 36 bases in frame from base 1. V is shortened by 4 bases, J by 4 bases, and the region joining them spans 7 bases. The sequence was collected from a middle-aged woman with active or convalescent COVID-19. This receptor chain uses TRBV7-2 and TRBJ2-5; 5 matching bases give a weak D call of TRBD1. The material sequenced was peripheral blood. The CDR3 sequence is CASSSTGETQYF. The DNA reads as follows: TGTGCCAGCAGCTCCACAGGAGAGACCCAGTACTTC.